This TCR beta chain was recorded in a study of blood T cell repertoires in COVID-19. For the study at large: Sites in the United States, Italy and Spain provided acute and convalescent COVID-19 samples. Nucleic acid was either cDNA or gDNA, and it came from T cells, B-cell-depleted T cells, or PBMCs.

Seattle enrolled patients during active infection and tracked them longitudinally. In the authors' methods: Scientists estimated how many nucleated cells there were by amplifying reference gene primers. TCRdb's table, derived via immunoSEQ multiplex PCR, lists solely in-frame clones and lacks some. D and trimming were read from the DNA, whereas the V and J calls and clone size are those reported in that table. This sample carries approximately 160,000 clones, around 87% of them seen once, and the ten largest clones take 0.55% to 0.6%. V lost 5 bases, J lost 8 bases, and 5 bases stayed unmatched. The CDR3 has 12 residues. Germline V gives CDR1 MNHEY, CDR2 SVGAGI.

Material: peripheral blood. The sequence derives from a man aged 60 to 69 with COVID-19, enrolled during active disease. The chain uses TRBV6-5 and TRBJ1-1, with 7 nucleotides matching TRBD1. CDR3 in DNA: TGTGCCAGCAGTCCGACAGGGAGCGAAGCTTTCTTT. It specifies CASSPTGSEAFF.